This record looks at one TCR beta chain sequence and its context. The data are from a study of OX40 agonist ivuxolimab in advanced cancers. Generated by immunoSEQ multiplex PCR, the TCRdb table keeps only in-frame clones and is missing some. The sample yields fewer than 65,000 clones, 88% seen once. Germline CDR1 SGHAT, CDR2 FQNNGV. The CDR3 consists of 13 residues. V was trimmed by 0 bases and J by 5 bases, leaving 6 bases between them. This rearrangement joins TRBV11-2 to TRBJ2-3; no reliable D call. Sequenced material: CD4+ or CD8+ T cells sorted from blood, taken in a trial of the OX40 agonist ivuxolimab. This TCR derives from an adult with an advanced solid tumor such as melanoma, head and neck, liver or kidney cancer. The CDR3: CASSLERRDTQYF. The CDR3 DNA follows: TGTGCCAGCAGCTTAGAGCGGAGAGATACGCAGTATTTT.